Shown below are 10 T cell receptor beta chains from a single sample sequenced in a study of cytomegalovirus exposure and HLA in healthy donors. A multiplex PCR was run with 60 Vbeta primers and 13 Jbeta primers. Data came from immunoSEQ multiplex PCR; TCRdb stores just in-frame clones and leaves some out. The sample yields about 120,000 clones, around three quarters seen once. The sample consisted of PBMCs. All receptors come from a man in his late teens or twenties in good health and CMV-seropositive.

This chain links TRBV4-1 with TRBJ2-1; TRBD1 matches 7 bases. The germline gives CDR1 MGHRA, CDR2 YSYEKL. J gave up 1 base and V 0 bases, and 6 bases lay outside the gene matches. This CDR3 is built from 17 residues. This CDR3 reads CASSQDRARGSYNEQFF. The DNA for the CDR3 is TGCGCCAGCAGCCAAGATCGGGCCAGGGGGTCCTACAATGAGCAGTTCTTC.

CDR3 DNA: TGTGCCAGCAGTGAAGCGCGAACTAGCGGGAGAGGCGAGCAGTACTTC. Translating gives CASSEARTSGRGEQYF. The rearrangement links TRBV2 to TRBJ2-7; TRBD2 agrees at 11 bases. Losses at the gene ends were 0 bases for V and 6 bases for J; bases not matched to a gene: 7. In germline, CDR1 is SNHLY, CDR2 FYNNEI. This CDR3 region has 16 residues. Drawing the rest from reference TRBV2 and TRBJ2-7, the complete variable domain is EPEVTQTPSHQVTQMGQEVILRCVPISNHLYFYWYRQILGQKVEFLVSFYNNEISEKSEIFDDQFSVERPDGSNFTLKIRSTKLEDSAMYFCASSEARTSGRGEQYFGPGTRLTVT.

Only a few counts were recorded for this clone. This chain connects TRBV5-1 to TRBJ2-1; 9 bases align to TRBD1. The CDR3 totals 15 residues. The V gene's germline CDR1 is SGHRS and CDR2 YFSETQ. V shed 4 bases and J 5 bases; nucleotides not matched to a gene: 7. DNA of the CDR3: TGCGCCAGCAGCGAGATCGGGACAGGGCACAATGAGCAGTTCTTC. This translates into CASSEIGTGHNEQFF.

The chain links TRBV15 to TRBJ1-2, with 7 bases matching TRBD1. Germline CDR1 is LNHNV and CDR2 is YYDKDF (reference sequence). The CDR3 spans 17 residues. With 7 bases clipped from V and 2 bases from J, the junction kept 16 bases outside the gene matches. The CDR3: CATKRTRDRRLNYGYTF. DNA for the CDR3: TGTGCCACCAAACGAACTCGGGACAGAAGACTAAACTATGGCTACACCTTC.

This clone has more than one count but fewer than ten. This chain joins TRBV30 and TRBJ2-1; TRBD1 might be the D (5 bases). Germline assignment: CDR1 GTSNPN and CDR2 SVGIG (reference sequence). Deletions cut 0 bases from V and 9 bases from J, with 18 bases between. The CDR3 runs to 15 residues. CDR3 protein: CAWSVYARERGEQFF. Written as DNA, the CDR3 is TGTGCCTGGAGTGTATATGCTAGGGAAAGGGGTGAGCAGTTCTTC.

The chain couples TRBV25-1 to TRBJ1-1, with unresolved D. Germline V gene sequence: CDR1 MGHDK, CDR2 SYGVNS. CDR3 length: 16 residues. With 1 base removed from V and 3 bases from J, the gap between germline ends came to 15 bases. CDR3 amino acids: CASSELGEGPYTEAFF. The CDR3 DNA is TGTGCCAGCAGTGAATTGGGAGAAGGGCCATACACTGAAGCTTTCTTT.

The chain employs TRBV6-1 and TRBJ2-2, with D possibly matching TRBD1 (5 bases). Germline V gives CDR1 MNHNS, CDR2 SASEGT. This CDR3 is 15 amino acids long. The V end was cut by 7 bases, the J end by 4 bases, with 16 bases between. CDR3 DNA: TGTGCCAGCACCGGTCTTGACAGAGCCACCGGGGAGCTGTTTTTT. This encodes CASTGLDRATGELFF.

This clone appeared a few times. The rearrangement uses TRBV5-1 and TRBJ2-7; TRBD2 matches 9 bases. J was trimmed by 3 bases and V by 0 bases; bases with no gene match: 7. This CDR3 is 16 amino acids long. The V gene's germline CDR1 is SGHRS and CDR2 YFSETQ. The chain's CDR3 is CASSLGDSGGNYEQYF. The CDR3 DNA follows: TGCGCCAGCAGCTTGGGGGACAGCGGGGGGAACTACGAGCAGTACTTC.

The chain employs TRBV18 and TRBJ1-2, with D unresolved. Trimming removed 0 bases from V and 3 bases from J, with 8 bases in between. The V gene's germline CDR1 is KGHSH and CDR2 LQKENI. This CDR3 has 14 residues. CDR3: CASSPPNSYYGYTF. CDR3 DNA sequence: TGTGCCAGCTCACCACCGAACAGCTACTATGGCTACACCTTC.

The chain joins TRBV5-1 to TRBJ1-3; 7 bases map to TRBD1. The V gene end was trimmed by 0 bases and the J gene end by 1 base; junction bases not matched to a gene: 1. The CDR3 has 15 residues. Germline loops: CDR1 SGHRS, CDR2 YFSETQ. The CDR3 region has the DNA TGCGCCAGCAGCTTGGAGGGGGCGTCTGGAAACACCATATATTTT. Its translation is CASSLEGASGNTIYF.